A selection of T cell receptor beta chains follows, all from one sample in a study of T cell responses to AZD1222 COVID-19 vaccine. Generated by immunoSEQ multiplex PCR, the TCRdb table keeps only in-frame clones and is missing some. The data show 200,000 or so clones, with 85% to 95% seen just once and about 10% held by the top ten. Sequencing used peripheral blood, obtained on day 0 of AZD1222 vaccination. The receptors were gathered from an adult in good health. Both conserved end residues are part of each CDR3. D genes are given only for firm matches. Clone size appears in some rows only: once, few, many, or a class for an expanded clone.

d_call j_call v_call clone_size cdr3_nt cdr3_aa
- TRBJ2-3 TRBV5-1 - TGCGCCAGCAGCTACCAAGCAGATACGCAGTATTTT CASSYQADTQYF
- TRBJ1-2 TRBV7-9 - TGTGCCAGCAGCTTTGCCTCAGGGGTTGACTATGGCTACACCTTC CASSFASGVDYGYTF
- TRBJ1-2 TRBV18 - TGTGCCAGCTCTCTCAAGAACAGGGACTATGGCTACACCTTC CASSLKNRDYGYTF
- TRBJ2-3 TRBV21-1 - TGTGCCAGCAGCAAAGGACAAGATACTAGCACAGATACGCAGTATTTT CASSKGQDTSTDTQYF
- TRBJ1-2 TRBV7-2 - TGTGCCAGCACCTCAACCCCAGGGGCTGAGGGCTACACCTTC CASTSTPGAEGYTF
- TRBJ1-2 TRBV6-2/TRBV6-3 - TGTGCCAGCAGCCCGCCATCGGCGGGCTACACCTTC CASSPPSAGYTF
- TRBJ2-5 TRBV7-2 once TGTGCCAGCAGCCCCCAGCCTACCGAGAGAGGAGAGACCCAGTACTTC CASSPQPTERGETQYF
- TRBJ2-2 TRBV7-9 - TGTGCCCGAACTCAGACAGAAGGCAACACCGGGGAGCTGTTTTTT CARTQTEGNTGELFF
- TRBJ2-5 TRBV11-2 - TGTGCCAGCAGCTCCCCTGGGAGGACAGGCGGCGAGACCCAGTACTTC CASSSPGRTGGETQYF
- TRBJ2-1 TRBV28 - TGTGCCAGCAGTTTAAATCTAGGTTCAAATGAGCAGTTCTTC CASSLNLGSNEQFF
- TRBJ1-5 TRBV7-2 - TGTGCCAGCACCCCGAGGGGCGGCAATCAGCCCCAGCATTTT CASTPRGGNQPQHF
TRBD2 TRBJ2-1 TRBV7-2 - TGTGCCAGCAGCTTGGGACTAGCGGGGGGAACCCTAAACAATGAGCAGTTCTTC CASSLGLAGGTLNNEQFF
- TRBJ1-1 TRBV2 - TGTGCCAGCTCTGGACAGCTTAGGGCTGAAGCTTTCTTT CASSGQLRAEAFF
- TRBJ1-5 TRBV12-3/TRBV12-4 - TGTGCCAGCAGCCTTGGCAATCAGCCCCAGCATTTT CASSLGNQPQHF
TRBD1 TRBJ1-1 TRBV18 - TGTGCCAGCTCACCACCAATGGGACAGGCAAACACTGAAGCTTTCTTT CASSPPMGQANTEAFF
TRBD2 TRBJ2-1 TRBV27 - TGTGCCAGCAGGCCCGGACTAGCGGCCTTCTACAATGAGCAGTTCTTC CASRPGLAAFYNEQFF
TRBD1 TRBJ1-2 TRBV10-2 - TGCGCCAGCAGTGAATCGACAGGGGCCTTCTATGGCTACACCTTC CASSESTGAFYGYTF
- TRBJ1-4 TRBV4-1 - TGCGCCAGCAGCCCCCGGACGGCGATGGAAAAACTGTTTTTT CASSPRTAMEKLFF
- TRBJ2-1 TRBV10-3 - TGTGCCATCAGTACCCCGAGAAATGAGCAGTTCTTC CAISTPRNEQFF
- TRBJ1-5 TRBV7-9 - TGTGCCAGCAGCTTAGACAGCTCTATCAATCAGCCCCAGCATTTT CASSLDSSINQPQHF
TRBD1 TRBJ1-1 TRBV6-5 - TGTGCCAGCAGTTACGGCCCCCGACAGGGGTGGGCTGAAGCTTTCTTT CASSYGPRQGWAEAFF
- TRBJ1-2 TRBV4-2 - TGTGCCAGCAGCCAAGGTGGACGGTACTATGGCTACACCTTC CASSQGGRYYGYTF
- TRBJ1-3 TRBV7-8 - TGTGCCAGCAGCCCTAGGACGACCGCGGGGGACACCATATATTTT CASSPRTTAGDTIYF
TRBD1 TRBJ1-2 TRBV4-1 - TGCGCCAGCAGCCCTCTAGGACAGGGCCCTAACTATGGCTACACCTTC CASSPLGQGPNYGYTF
- TRBJ1-3 TRBV27 - TGTGCCAGCAGTCTTACCGGGGGAAACACCATATATTTT CASSLTGGNTIYF
- TRBJ1-6 TRBV4-1 - TGCGCCAGCAGCCCTCCGATATATTCACCCCTCCACTTT CASSPPIYSPLHF
- TRBJ1-4 TRBV28 - TGTGCCAGCAGTTTGGGACAACATACCGAAAAACTGTTTTTT CASSLGQHTEKLFF
TRBD2 TRBJ2-2 TRBV9 - TGTGCCAGCAGCGCATTGGGTTGGACTAGCTATCCCGGGGAGCTGTTTTTT CASSALGWTSYPGELFF
TRBD1 TRBJ1-1 TRBV10-3 - TGTGCCATCAGTGAGAGGGGGCAAGGGTTTACTGAAGCTTTCTTT CAISERGQGFTEAFF
- TRBJ2-2 TRBV19 - TGTGCCAGTAGTACTCCGGGGTCTCCCGGGGAGCTGTTTTTT CASSTPGSPGELFF
- TRBJ1-1 TRBV7-2 - TGTGCCAGCAGCTCGGACGGAGCGGGAGTTAGTGAAGCTTTCTTT CASSSDGAGVSEAFF
- TRBJ1-2 TRBV30 few TGTGCCTGGGGAGGCCTCCAGGCTTTTAACTATGGCTACACCTTC CAWGGLQAFNYGYTF
- TRBJ1-1 TRBV10-2 - TGCGCCAGCAGATTCCCAGGGGTGCCTGAAGCTTTCTTT CASRFPGVPEAFF
TRBD1 TRBJ1-2 TRBV19 - TGTGCCAGTAGTAACCTCTTTGAGACAGGGGGCTATGGCTACACCTTC CASSNLFETGGYGYTF
- TRBJ2-7 TRBV27 once TGTGCCAGCAGTTTCAGAGGGGAGGGGGAAAACTTC CASSFRGEGENF
- TRBJ2-5 TRBV19 - TGTGCCAGTAGTAGCAGGAACCAAGAGACCCAGTACTTC CASSSRNQETQYF
TRBD2 TRBJ2-7 TRBV5-1 - TGCGCCAGCAGCTTGGCAGCGGGGGTTTACGAGCAGTACTTC CASSLAAGVYEQYF
TRBD1 TRBJ1-6 TRBV4-1 - TGCGCCAGCAGCCAAGATAACACAGGGGGCAACTCACCCCTCCACTTT CASSQDNTGGNSPLHF
TRBD1 TRBJ1-6 TRBV2 - TGTGCCAGCAGGAACAGGGGCCAATATTCACCCCTCCACTTT CASRNRGQYSPLHF
- TRBJ1-2 TRBV20-1 - TGCAGTGCTACAGACAGCTATGGCTACACCTTC CSATDSYGYTF
- TRBJ1-5 TRBV5-4 - TGTGCCAGCAGCTTGGGAGGGTTCAATCAGCCCCAGCATTTT CASSLGGFNQPQHF
- TRBJ2-2 TRBV3-1/TRBV3-2 - TGTGCCAGCAGCCTCGGAGGGGCGTACACCGGGGAGCTGTTTTTT CASSLGGAYTGELFF
- TRBJ1-2 TRBV7-8 - TGTGCCAGCAGCTTAGGAGACGCTAACTATGGCTACACCTTC CASSLGDANYGYTF
- TRBJ2-1 TRBV20-1 - TGCAGTGCTAGGCGTGACTCTGAGCAGTTCTTC CSARRDSEQFF
- TRBJ1-1 TRBV20-1 - TGCAGTGCTAGTAGGGGGGGCGAGGGTCTTTTCTTT CSASRGGEGLFF
- TRBJ1-3 TRBV6-6 - TGTGCCAGCAGTCCACTGGGGCCAGCCCGCTCTGGAAACACCATATATTTT CASSPLGPARSGNTIYF
- TRBJ2-2 TRBV6-5 once TGTGCCAGCAGTCCCGGCGGAGGGTACACCGGGGAGCTGTTTTTT CASSPGGGYTGELFF
- TRBJ1-6 TRBV30 - TGTGCCTGGAATAAGGTCGGCAGGGACTCACCCCTCCACTTT CAWNKVGRDSPLHF
- TRBJ2-2 TRBV7-9 once TGTGCCAGCAGTTCAAACTGGTGGGAGCTGTTTTTT CASSSNWWELFF
- TRBJ1-2 TRBV10-2 - TGCGCCAGCCTGGACACCATTAACTATGGCTACACCTTC CASLDTINYGYTF